The 18 T cell receptor beta chains in this list originate from one sample, sequenced in a study of T-cell memory formation after mild COVID-19. In TCRdb, the 5' RACE reads were re-called with MiXCR into one record per CDR3 protein. The repertoire includes 100,000 to 120,000 distinct CDR3 sequences, approximately 22% of them detected once, and approximately 41% sits in the top ten. Material: PBMCs or a T cell subset sorted from them (not recorded which). The origin of the receptors is a man younger than 30 who had mild COVID-19 (a few samples of this study predate the infection). Cell type and time point are not known.

This clonotype was picked up a small number of times. The chain carries TRBV11-2 and TRBJ2-1, with D maybe TRBD2 (6 bases). Per germline, CDR1 SGHAT and CDR2 FQNNGV. The CDR3 contains 16 residues. Trimming shortened V by 1 base and J by 4 bases, and 14 bases separated the two germline ends. The CDR3 DNA follows: TGTGCCAGCAGCTTAGCGGGCTGGGGGGTATACAATGAGCAGTTCTTC. It encodes CASSLAGWGVYNEQFF.

This clonotype appeared a few times. The CDR3 DNA sequence: TGCAGTGCGGAACAGGGCCACGAGCAGTACGTC. It specifies CSAEQGHEQYV. This rearrangement joins TRBV20-1 to TRBJ2-7, with D possibly TRBD1 on 6 matching bases. CDR3 length equals 11 residues. In germline, CDR1 is DFQATT, CDR2 SNEGSKA (reference sequence). Between the trimmed V and J ends, which lost 6 bases and 5 bases, there was a span of 11 bases.

This clonotype has ten or more counts. V is TRBV7-9 and J is TRBJ2-5; the match to TRBD1 covers 8 bases. The germline V gene encodes CDR1 SEHNR and CDR2 FQNEAQ (reference sequence). The CDR3 covers 16 residues. V shed 5 bases and J 2 bases; nucleotides not matched to a gene: 10. CDR3 in amino acids: CASSPYRGQAQETQYF. The CDR3 bases are TGTGCCAGCAGCCCCTATAGGGGACAGGCACAAGAGACCCAGTACTTC.

V and J are TRBV6-6 and TRBJ1-2; maybe TRBD1 (5 bases). CDR3 length: 17 residues. Trimming shortened V by 2 bases and J by 3 bases, and 19 bases separated the two germline ends. In germline, CDR1 is MNHNY, CDR2 SVGAGI (reference sequence). The CDR3 nucleotides read TGTGCCAGCAGTTACGGTGGGGGTACCGGTGGTGACTATGGCTACACCTTC. Translation: CASSYGGGTGGDYGYTF.

There are a few counts of this clonotype. V usage is TRBV9 and J usage is TRBJ1-1; D call uncertain. The CDR3 totals 15 residues. Trimming shortened V by 0 bases and J by 1 base, and 10 bases separated the two germline ends. The germline V gene has CDR1 SGDLS and CDR2 YYNGEE. Written as DNA, the CDR3 is TGTGCCAGCAGCGTAGGGACGAGGAAGAACACTGAAGCTTTCTTT. Protein product: CASSVGTRKNTEAFF. The entire variable domain, with the rest obtained from reference TRBV9 and TRBJ1-1, is as follows: DSGVTQTPKHLITATGQRVTLRCSPRSGDLSVYWYQQSLDQGLQFLIQYYNGEERAKGNILERFSAQQFPDLHSELNLSSLELGDSALYFCASSVGTRKNTEAFFGQGTRLTVV.

This clonotype has more than one count but fewer than ten. The chain couples TRBV7-6 to TRBJ1-1; 7 nucleotides line up with TRBD1. The CDR3 covers 17 residues. From germline, CDR1 is SGHVS and CDR2 FNYEAQ. V shed 0 bases and J 3 bases; nucleotides not matched to a gene: 10. The CDR3 loop is CASSLASGDRVHTEAFF. As DNA, the CDR3 is TGTGCCAGCAGCTTAGCGAGTGGTGACAGGGTGCACACTGAAGCTTTCTTT. The entire variable domain, with the rest obtained from reference TRBV7-6 and TRBJ1-1, is as follows: GAGVSQSPRYKVTKRGQDVALRCDPISGHVSLYWYRQALGQGPEFLTYFNYEAQQDKSGLPNDRFSAERPEGSISTLTIQRTEQRDSAMYRCASSLASGDRVHTEAFFGQGTRLTVV.

V usage is TRBV20-1 and J usage is TRBJ1-2; 7 nucleotides match TRBD1. V shed 4 bases and J 3 bases; nucleotides not matched to a gene: 8. The CDR3 length is 14 residues. Per germline, CDR1 DFQATT and CDR2 SNEGSKA (reference sequence). The CDR3 protein is CSAMTGTGYYGYTF. CDR3 in DNA: TGCAGTGCTATGACAGGGACTGGATACTATGGCTACACCTTC.

This chain uses TRBV4-3 with TRBJ2-1; 9 bases align to TRBD2. The CDR3 sequence is 18 residues long. Per the germline V gene, CDR1 is LGHNA and CDR2 is YSLEER. J gave up 5 bases and V 0 bases, and 11 bases lay outside the gene matches. CDR3 bases: TGCGCCAGCAGCCAAGAAGGGGCCGAAGCGGGGGGTAACAATGAGCAGTTCTTC. It codes for CASSQEGAEAGGNNEQFF.

Many counts were recorded for this clonotype. At one end, the junction sequence differs from germline, possibly due to a read error. The V call is TRBV7-9, the J call TRBJ2-5; possible D gene TRBD1, 6 bases. Looked up from germline, CDR1 is SEHNR and CDR2 is FQNEAQ (reference sequence). The CDR3 totals 13 residues. CDR3 in amino acids: CASSPQGQETQYF. The CDR3 DNA sequence: TGCGCCAGCAGCCCACAGGGACAAGAGACCCAGTACTTC.

A few counts support this clonotype. V usage is TRBV5-1 and J usage is TRBJ2-7; 9 bases are a match to TRBD1. Germline V CDR1 and CDR2: SGHRS, YFSETQ. The CDR3 is 15 amino acids. Trimming removed 2 bases from V and 2 bases from J; junction bases left unmatched: 5. CDR3: CASSFGDREAYEQYF. The CDR3 DNA reads TGCGCCAGCAGCTTCGGGGACAGGGAAGCCTACGAGCAGTACTTC.

This clonotype has only a few counts. The rearrangement uses TRBV12-3 or TRBV12-4 and TRBJ2-2, with D perhaps being TRBD1 or TRBD2 (5 bases each). This CDR3 region has 14 residues. Trimming stripped 3 bases from V and 4 bases from J, with 9 bases between. CDR3 nucleotides: TGTGCCAGCAGTTTTATGAGGGGCACCGGGGAGCTGTTTTTT. This codes for CASSFMRGTGELFF.

The chain joins TRBV10-2 to TRBJ2-1; 9 bases agree with TRBD2. The V and J ends lost 0 bases and 9 bases, in that order; junction bases with no gene match: 3. The germline CDR1 and CDR2 sequences are WSHSY and SAAADI. This CDR3 spans 14 amino acids. The CDR3: CASSESGLAREQFF. The CDR3, as DNA: TGCGCCAGCAGTGAGTCTGGACTAGCGCGTGAGCAGTTCTTC.

There are a few counts of this clonotype. The rearrangement joins TRBV10-3 to TRBJ2-2, with D unclear. This CDR3 has 14 residues. Trimming removed 8 bases at V and 7 bases at J, with 17 bases between. Germline assignment: CDR1 ENHRY and CDR2 SYGVKD. This CDR3 is CAIGRAREIGELFF. In nucleotides, the CDR3 is TGTGCCATCGGAAGGGCGCGAGAGATCGGGGAGCTGTTTTTT.

The rearrangement links TRBV29-1 to TRBJ2-2; 9 bases fit TRBD2. Per germline, CDR1 SQVTM and CDR2 ANQGSEA. V gave up 7 bases and J gave up 1 base; unmatched junction bases: 10. This CDR3 has 16 amino acids. The CDR3 DNA reads TGCAGCGCCCTATTGGCGGGGGGGATGAACACCGGGGAGCTGTTTTTT. Protein product: CSALLAGGMNTGELFF.

This sequence joins TRBV5-1 and TRBJ1-6; D is ambiguous. CDR1 and CDR2 (germline): SGHRS, YFSETQ. Trimming cost V 4 bases and J 10 bases, with 12 bases left between them. The CDR3 is made up of 13 amino acids. CDR3 amino acids: CASSPLAGSPLHF. The CDR3 nucleotides read TGCGCCAGCAGCCCCCTCGCCGGCTCACCCCTCCACTTT.

V is TRBV4-3 and J is TRBJ1-5; tentatively, D is TRBD1 (5 bases). V was shortened by 1 base and J by 4 bases, with 11 bases between the two germline ends. Per germline, CDR1 LGHNA and CDR2 YSLEER. There are 15 residues in the CDR3. The CDR3 bases are TGCGCCAGCAGCCAAGGGCGGGGGGGTAATCAGCCCCAGCATTTT. This sequence encodes CASSQGRGGNQPQHF.

The chain is built from TRBV7-8 and TRBJ2-3, with TRBD2 as a possible D gene (7 bases). Germline V gene data show CDR1 as SGHVS and CDR2 as FQNEAQ. Trimming removed 10 bases at V and 8 bases at J, with 22 bases between. The CDR3 contains 14 residues. In DNA form, the CDR3 reads TGTGCCATCGTCAGTACCCCAGGGGAGGGTACGCAGTATTTT. It is translated as CAIVSTPGEGTQYF.

This clonotype was counted between two and nine times. The V gene is TRBV7-2, the J gene TRBJ2-3; D gene unclear. The length of the CDR3 is 15 residues. Between the trimmed V and J ends, which lost 1 base and 1 base, there was a span of 9 bases. The germline V gene has CDR1 SGHTA and CDR2 FQGNSA. CDR3 in amino acids: CASSLVASRTDTQYF. In DNA, the CDR3 is TGTGCCAGCAGCTTAGTGGCTAGTCGCACAGATACGCAGTATTTT.